Each of the 24 T cell receptor beta chains below was sequenced from the same sample in a study of T cells in Graves' hyperthyroidism and ophthalmopathy. TCR beta CDR3 region amplification was performed from RNA transcripts. HTBI primers were employed in a first-round RT-PCR of the TCR CDR3. TCRdb re-called the multiplex PCR reads with MiXCR, one entry per CDR3 protein. The table includes roughly 500,000 distinct CDR3 sequences, approximately 16% detected once. Sequencing was done on a sample of blood. These receptors all stem from a woman aged 30 to 39 with Graves' ophthalmopathy.

This clonotype showed up just a few times. This chain connects TRBV6-1 to TRBJ2-3, with 7 bases aligning to TRBD1. Per the germline V gene, CDR1 is MNHNS and CDR2 is SASEGT. The CDR3 covers 16 residues. Trimming cost V 7 bases and J 1 base; bases outside gene matches: 11. The CDR3 nucleotides read TGTGCCAGCAAATCGTCGACAGGGAGAGGCACAGATACGCAGTATTTT. Residues: CASKSSTGRGTDTQYF.

Many counts were recorded for this clonotype. The chain uses TRBV5-1 and TRBJ2-1, with 7 bases identical to TRBD1. This CDR3 region has 17 residues. Germline trimming cut 4 bases from V and 4 bases from J; bases unmatched to any gene: 14. Germline CDR1 is SGHRS and CDR2 is YFSETQ. CDR3 DNA sequence: TGCGCCAGCAGCCCGAAGTCGACAGGGCTGCCGTACAATGAGCAGTTCTTC. This codes for CASSPKSTGLPYNEQFF.

There are many counts of this clonotype. The rearrangement links TRBV3-2 to TRBJ2-7; the D segment call TRBD2 is taken from the table without a DNA check. TRBV3-2 is designated a pseudogene. This CDR3 has 14 residues. The CDR3 sequence is CASMTSGPAYEQYF. Here the CDR3 DNA reads TGTGCCAGCATGACTAGCGGGCCCGCCTACGAGCAGTACTTC.

This clonotype showed up just a few times. V usage is TRBV12-3 or TRBV12-4 and J usage is TRBJ1-2, with a tentative D call TRBD1 (5 bases). The CDR3 covers 11 residues. Trimming pared 3 bases from V and 7 bases from J, leaving 6 bases between. CDR3: CASSLDIGYTF. The CDR3 DNA reads TGTGCCAGCAGTTTGGACATTGGCTACACCTTC.

V is TRBV19 and J is TRBJ1-5, with D unclear. Germline V CDR1 and CDR2: LNHDA, SQIVND (reference sequence). This CDR3 spans 14 amino acids. The germline V and J ends were trimmed by 5 bases and 0 bases, with 8 bases remaining between them. CDR3 DNA: TGTGCCAGTAGTCCGTTCAATAGCAATCAGCCCCAGCATTTT. Translating it yields CASSPFNSNQPQHF.

This clonotype occurred many times. This sequence joins TRBV30 and TRBJ2-7, with 7 bases that match TRBD1. This CDR3 comprises 13 residues. Germline assignment: CDR1 GTSNPN and CDR2 SVGIG (reference sequence). With V trimmed by 3 bases and J by 6 bases, 8 bases remained unmatched. The DNA for the CDR3 is TGTGCCTGGAGGGAATATACAGGGGCCGAGCAGTACTTC. Protein sequence: CAWREYTGAEQYF.

This clonotype was counted many times. The chain uses TRBV18 and TRBJ2-7, with 8 bases fitting TRBD1. This CDR3 spans 13 amino acids. J gave up 7 bases and V 5 bases, and 7 bases lay outside the gene matches. In germline, CDR1 is KGHSH, CDR2 LQKENI. CDR3 nucleotides: TGTGCCAGCTCAGGGGACAGGCTCGGGGAGCAGTACTTC. Its translation is CASSGDRLGEQYF.

The chain uses TRBV25-1 and TRBJ2-7; D gene unclear. Germline values: CDR1 MGHDK, CDR2 SYGVNS. Trimming left V 7 bases short and J 3 bases short, with 16 bases between. This CDR3 has 14 amino acids. In nucleotides, the CDR3 is TGTGCCAGCACTAACACAGAACCTTACTACGAGCAGTACTTC. It translates to CASTNTEPYYEQYF.

V and J are TRBV9 and TRBJ1-1, with D maybe TRBD1 (6 bases). Trimming removed 0 bases at V and 4 bases at J, with 16 bases between. This CDR3 spans 16 amino acids. The germline V gene encodes CDR1 SGDLS and CDR2 YYNGEE. The CDR3 nucleotides read TGTGCCAGCAGCGTAGTAGGGGGGGGGGTGCGCACTGAAGCTTTCTTT. Amino acid sequence: CASSVVGGGVRTEAFF. The full variable domain, rest sourced from reference TRBV9 and TRBJ1-1, is DSGVTQTPKHLITATGQRVTLRCSPRSGDLSVYWYQQSLDQGLQFLIQYYNGEERAKGNILERFSAQQFPDLHSELNLSSLELGDSALYFCASSVVGGGVRTEAFFGQGTRLTVV.

The gene calls are TRBV12-3 or TRBV12-4 and TRBJ2-3; no firm D call. The CDR3 extends over 15 amino acids. Trimming removed 2 bases from V and 2 bases from J, with 11 bases in between. CDR3 sequence reads: CASSLFHGSTDTQYF. Here the CDR3 DNA reads TGTGCCAGCAGTTTATTTCACGGATCCACAGATACGCAGTATTTT.

This clonotype was counted only a few times. The chain combines TRBV18 with TRBJ1-5, with a possible D match to TRBD1 (6 bases). This CDR3 is 17 amino acids long. V was trimmed by 1 base and J by 2 bases, leaving 15 bases between them. The germline V gene has CDR1 KGHSH and CDR2 LQKENI. The CDR3 DNA reads as TGTGCCAGCTCACCACGGACCGGGGGCCAGGGCAATCAGCCCCAGCATTTT. It codes for CASSPRTGGQGNQPQHF.

V and J are TRBV6-1 and TRBJ2-7; no definite D call. CDR1 is MNHNS and CDR2 is SASEGT in the germline V gene. This CDR3 is built from 14 residues. Trimming pared 6 bases from V and 2 bases from J, leaving 14 bases between. The CDR3 nucleotides are TGTGCCAGCAGCGCCGACCGGACCCCCTACGAGCAGTACTTC. This codes for CASSADRTPYEQYF.

V usage is TRBV20-1 and J usage is TRBJ2-5, with no clear D. CDR3 size: 13 residues. Per germline, CDR1 DFQATT and CDR2 SNEGSKA (reference sequence). The germline V and J ends were trimmed by 3 bases and 1 base, with 9 bases remaining between them. CDR3 in amino acids: CSARVFRQETQYF. The CDR3, as DNA: TGCAGTGCTAGGGTTTTTCGCCAAGAGACCCAGTACTTC.

This clonotype was detected many times. The rearrangement uses TRBV18 and TRBJ1-1, with 7 bases matching TRBD1. Germline V gene data show CDR1 as KGHSH and CDR2 as LQKENI. Trimming at V came to 4 bases and at J to 0 bases, leaving 5 bases not matched to a gene. There are 15 residues in the CDR3. As DNA, the CDR3 is TGTGCCAGCTCACGGGACAGAGAAATGAACACTGAAGCTTTCTTT. It specifies CASSRDREMNTEAFF.

This clonotype showed up just a few times. The genes are TRBV6-6 and TRBJ2-3; D remains unclear. Germline V gives CDR1 MNHNY, CDR2 SVGAGI (reference sequence). V shed 0 bases and J shed 0 bases, with 13 bases lying between them. This CDR3 has 17 residues. CDR3 DNA sequence: TGTGCCAGCAGTTACTCCCACCCCCCTGATAGCACAGATACGCAGTATTTT. Amino acids: CASSYSHPPDSTDTQYF.

This clonotype was detected ten times or more. This sequence joins TRBV5-6 and TRBJ2-1; TRBD1 or TRBD2 may be the D gene (5 bases each). Germline values: CDR1 SGHDT, CDR2 YYEEEE. The CDR3 sequence is 14 residues long. V was clipped by 0 bases and J by 4 bases, with 8 bases between them. The CDR3 reads CASSLVGTYNEQFF. In DNA, the CDR3 is TGTGCCAGCAGCTTGGTCGGGACGTACAATGAGCAGTTCTTC.

V gene TRBV6-2 or TRBV6-3 combines with J gene TRBJ2-3; no definite D call. Germline loops: CDR1 MNHEY, CDR2 SVGEGT. This CDR3 comprises 13 residues. V lost 4 bases and J 8 bases, leaving 13 bases between the germline ends. The CDR3, as DNA: TGTGCCAGCAGTTTATTATCATCGGGTACGCAGTATTTT. As protein: CASSLLSSGTQYF.

The rearrangement uses TRBV12-3 or TRBV12-4 and TRBJ2-7, with D tentatively TRBD1 (6 bases). The CDR3 sequence is 15 residues long. V lost 6 bases, J lost 3 bases, and 18 bases lay in between. The CDR3: CASSREAGDYYEQYF. The CDR3 DNA reads TGTGCCAGCAGCCGTGAGGCAGGGGATTACTACGAGCAGTACTTC.

In this sample, this clonotype turned up once. The chain couples TRBV7-9 to TRBJ2-3; D is ambiguous. CDR1 is SEHNR and CDR2 is FQNEAQ in the germline V gene (reference sequence). V was clipped by 3 bases and J by 0 bases, with 10 bases between them. The CDR3 totals 15 residues. CDR3 nucleotide sequence: TGTGCCAGCAGCTTGCAGCCCTCTAGCACAGATACGCAGTATTTT. As protein: CASSLQPSSTDTQYF.

There are many counts of this clonotype. The chain uses TRBV30 and TRBJ2-1; 7 bases map to TRBD1. With 3 bases clipped from V and 7 bases from J, the junction kept 6 bases outside the gene matches. The CDR3 is 13 amino acids. CDR1 is GTSNPN and CDR2 is SVGIG in the germline V gene (reference sequence). CDR3 DNA sequence: TGTGCCTGGAGAAGGACAGGTAGGAATGAGCAGTTCTTC. It translates to CAWRRTGRNEQFF.

This clonotype was found many times. The CDR3 loop is CASSLVQTQYF. DNA of the CDR3: TGTGCCAGCAGCTTAGTACAGACCCAGTACTTC. The rearrangement links TRBV11-2 to TRBJ2-5; D is uncertain. V was trimmed by 1 base and J by 6 bases, leaving 3 bases between them. From germline, CDR1 is SGHAT and CDR2 FQNNGV. This CDR3 contains 11 residues.

This chain links TRBV12-3 or TRBV12-4 with TRBJ2-7; 8 nucleotides align to TRBD1. This CDR3 has 14 amino acids. V lost 6 bases to trimming and J lost 5 bases; unmatched junction nucleotides: 9. Here the CDR3 DNA reads TGTGCCAGCAGCCTGGGACAGGCCTCGGACGAGCAGTACTTC. This codes for CASSLGQASDEQYF.

There are many counts of this clonotype. The rearrangement uses TRBV12-3 or TRBV12-4 and TRBJ2-7, with TRBD1 as a possible D gene (5 bases). This CDR3 spans 14 amino acids. Trimming shortened V by 3 bases and J by 4 bases, and 13 bases separated the two germline ends. The CDR3 region is CASSLGQNLYEQYF. CDR3 nucleotide sequence: TGTGCCAGCAGTTTGGGGCAGAATCTTTACGAGCAGTACTTC.

The CDR3 is CASSYTPSGMDTEAFF. Here the CDR3 DNA reads TGTGCCAGCAGTTACACCCCATCGGGTATGGACACTGAAGCTTTCTTT. The chain recombines TRBV6-5 with TRBJ1-1; no definite D call. V shed 2 bases and J shed 3 bases, with 16 bases lying between them. This CDR3 spans 16 amino acids. Germline values: CDR1 MNHEY, CDR2 SVGAGI.